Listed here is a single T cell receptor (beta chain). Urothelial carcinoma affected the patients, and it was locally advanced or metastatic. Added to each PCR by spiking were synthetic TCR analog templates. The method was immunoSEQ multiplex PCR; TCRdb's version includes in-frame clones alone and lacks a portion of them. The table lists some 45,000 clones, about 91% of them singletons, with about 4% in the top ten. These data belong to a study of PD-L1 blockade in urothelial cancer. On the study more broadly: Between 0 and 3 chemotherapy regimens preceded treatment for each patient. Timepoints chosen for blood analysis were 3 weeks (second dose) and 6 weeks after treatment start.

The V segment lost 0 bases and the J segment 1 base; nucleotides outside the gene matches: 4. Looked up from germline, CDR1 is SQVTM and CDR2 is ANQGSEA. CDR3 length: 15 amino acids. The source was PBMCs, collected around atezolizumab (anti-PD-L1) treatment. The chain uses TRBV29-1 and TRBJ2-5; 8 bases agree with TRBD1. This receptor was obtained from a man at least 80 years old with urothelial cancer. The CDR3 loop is CSVEETGVGQETQYF. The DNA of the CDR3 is TGCAGCGTTGAAGAGACAGGGGTGGGCCAAGAGACCCAGTACTTC.